This T cell receptor (beta chain) was sequenced during a study of beta chain features in type 1 diabetes (dated by TCRdb to the late 2010s). Background for the entire study: Mean age, gender distribution, total cell number and subset yield were not different between patients and healthy donors. Across all samples, approximately 98,000,000 sorted cells were examined, and cell number per subset correlated strongly with RNA yield. The study compared TCRB repertoires of sorted circulating CD4+ T cell subsets between recently diagnosed type 1 diabetes patients and matched healthy donors. Regulatory and stem cell-like memory subsets were isolated from only 8 patients and roughly 8 healthy donors, whereas naive and central memory subsets came from all 28 donors.

This clone was seen a handful of times. The antigen it recognizes is unknown. Per-base quality was not reported, and no clone a single base away is much larger than it. Each donor gave one peripheral blood draw, roughly 120 mL on average, collected into heparinised tubes. Naive, central memory, regulatory and stem cell-like memory CD4+ T cells were sorted on a BD FACSAria II using a panel including CD45RO, CCR7, CD25, CD127, CD95 and CD27. A purity above 98% was achieved for all sorted populations. Right away, PBMCs were isolated by Lymphoprep density gradient centrifugation and were stained directly, with no culture step. So that batch effects would be minimized, each experiment stained and sorted samples in pairs, pairing one healthy donor with one patient. All of the isolated RNA was reverse transcribed with the High Capacity cDNA Reverse Transcription Kit, so expressed TCRB transcripts were sequenced. Deep immunoSEQ sequencing was applied to naive, central memory and regulatory T cell samples, giving an average of roughly 3.5 million total reads per sample. After sorted cells were lysed in RLT buffer, RNA was extracted with DNase-treated RNeasy Micro or Mini kits, with the choice depending on cell number. Each cell subset was processed on its own to prevent cross-contamination, while patient and healthy donor samples were processed together. The immunoSEQ multiplex PCR was used to amplify TCRB sequences from cDNA, yielding 87-bp fragments that span the CDR3 region. Sequencing of the amplicons was performed on the Illumina HiSeq platform. As for the original processing: PCR bias was computationally corrected using synthetic template baselines, reads within Hamming distance 2 were collapsed, and singletons that could not be merged were discarded. Reads were aligned against IMGT so that V, D and J genes, CDR3 length and insertions or deletions at six rearrangement sites could be assigned. Within each subset, clonotype counts were normalized to the number of sorted cells before true diversity and Gini coefficients were calculated with the tcR R package. The overlap coefficient, calculated on TCRB nucleotide sequences, was used to measure repertoire sharing. Out-of-frame TCRB sequences from naive cells were analyzed to stand in for the pre-selection repertoire. TCRdb limited this immuneACCESS table to in-frame rearrangements with V and J called. A share of clones is missing; checked studies link under half to unresolved V genes, and the rest is unexplained. V, J and clone size derive from that table, while D and trimming were established from the DNA sequence. Present in this sample are about half a million clones, 9.5% to 12% of which were seen just once. In total, the top ten clones hold roughly 0.046% of the sample.

The germline V gene provides CDR1 SGHTA and CDR2 FQGNSA. V is cut by 3 bases and J by 4 bases, and the space between the germline ends is 3 bases. The CDR3 goes from the cysteine to the phenylalanine over 11 residues. The kept DNA is CDR3 alone, 33 bases in frame from the first base. What the authors observed across the whole study: Because cDNA rather than genomic DNA was sequenced, highly expressing activated cells could have been over-represented, although no difference in activation and CD3 levels was found between groups. PCR might favor shorter templates, but patient and control samples were amplified and corrected together, so any skew would affect both groups equally. In all four CD4+ subsets, TCRB CDR3 length was moderately but significantly shorter in type 1 diabetes patients. Because small numbers of individuals were included in the HLA sub-analyses, any influence of HLA type on TCRB rearrangement was left unresolved. The naive, central memory and regulatory TCRB repertoires appeared to resemble one another more closely among patients than among healthy donors. At VDJ recombination sites, type 1 diabetes patients had fewer insertions and more deleted nucleotides, which implies abnormalities in thymic rearrangement.

The rearranged chain carries TRBV7-2 and TRBJ2-5; no D gene can be assigned with confidence. The sequence was obtained from a woman aged 18-29 years in good health. Material for sequencing was naive CD4+ T cells from blood. Sample cell subset or site, as interpreted from the label and publication: true naive CD4+ T cells. The CDR3 loop reads CASSFGETQYF. The sequenced DNA: TGTGCCAGCAGCTTTGGAGAGACCCAGTACTTC.